This T cell receptor beta chain is drawn from a study of shared clonotypes between healthy human individuals. Terminally differentiated effector memory CD45RA+ cells were excluded from the naive CD8 cells, which were CD45RO-negative and positively selected for CCR7. This clone was recorded once. Clones were read by immunoSEQ multiplex PCR, and TCRdb kept only the in-frame ones, dropping some. The table shows about 2.1 million clones, with 80% to 95% occurring only once. The V segment lost 3 bases and the J segment 7 bases; nucleotides outside the gene matches: 8. Germline loops: CDR1 SGDLS, CDR2 YYNGEE. CDR3 length: 14 residues.

Sequencing used naive CD8+ T cells from PBMCs. The chain combines TRBV9 with TRBJ2-7; TRBD1 agrees at 9 bases. This clonotype was obtained from a man aged 18 to 29 in good health. Some clones in this sample may be carry-over from other donors' samples. This CDR3 reads CASSAGDRVREQYF. The DNA for the CDR3 is TGTGCCAGCAGCGCGGGGGACAGGGTGCGGGAGCAGTACTTC.